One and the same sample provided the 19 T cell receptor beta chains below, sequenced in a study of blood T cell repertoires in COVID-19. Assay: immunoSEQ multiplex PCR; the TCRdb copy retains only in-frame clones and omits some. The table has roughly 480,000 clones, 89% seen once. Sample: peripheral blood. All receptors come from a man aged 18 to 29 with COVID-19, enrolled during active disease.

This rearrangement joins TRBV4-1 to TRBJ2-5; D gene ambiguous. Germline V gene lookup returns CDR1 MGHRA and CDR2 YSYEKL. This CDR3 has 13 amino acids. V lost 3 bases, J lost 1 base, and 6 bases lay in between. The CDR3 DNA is TGCGCCAGCAGCCAGGGCAGCCAAGAGACCCAGTACTTC. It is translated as CASSQGSQETQYF.

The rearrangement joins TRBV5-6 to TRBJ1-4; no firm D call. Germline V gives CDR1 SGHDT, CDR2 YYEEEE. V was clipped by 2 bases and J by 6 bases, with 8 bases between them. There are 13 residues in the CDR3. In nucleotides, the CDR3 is TGTGCCAGCAGCTTAGAGCGAGATGAAAAACTGTTTTTT. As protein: CASSLERDEKLFF.

The CDR3 region has the DNA TGTGCCACCAGACAGGGGGCTTTGGGTTACGAGCAGTACTTC. It specifies CATRQGALGYEQYF. This chain links TRBV10-3 with TRBJ2-7, with 10 bases matching TRBD1. Germline V gene lookup returns CDR1 ENHRY and CDR2 SYGVKD. V trimming: 10 bases; J trimming: 4 bases; junction bases outside the gene matches: 10. CDR3 size: 14 residues.

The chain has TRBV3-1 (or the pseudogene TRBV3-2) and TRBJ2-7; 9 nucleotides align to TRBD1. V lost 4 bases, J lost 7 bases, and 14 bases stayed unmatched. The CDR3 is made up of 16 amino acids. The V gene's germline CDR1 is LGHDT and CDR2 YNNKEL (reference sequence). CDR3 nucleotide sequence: TGTGCCAGCAGCCTCTGGACAGGGGATGAAGTGGGGGAGCAGTACTTC. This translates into CASSLWTGDEVGEQYF.

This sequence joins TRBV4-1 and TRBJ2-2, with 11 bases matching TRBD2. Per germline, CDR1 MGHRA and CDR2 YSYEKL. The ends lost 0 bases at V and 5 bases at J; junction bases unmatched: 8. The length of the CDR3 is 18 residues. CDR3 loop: CASSQEPSGGRQTGELFF. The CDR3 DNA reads TGCGCCAGCAGCCAAGAGCCTAGCGGGGGGCGACAGACCGGGGAGCTGTTTTTT.

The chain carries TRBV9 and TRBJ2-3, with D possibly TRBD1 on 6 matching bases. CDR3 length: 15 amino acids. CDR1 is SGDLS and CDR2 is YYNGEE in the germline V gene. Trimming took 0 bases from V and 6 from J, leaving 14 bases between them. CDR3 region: CASSVALAGVDTQYF. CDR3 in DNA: TGTGCCAGCAGCGTAGCCCTGGCAGGGGTGGATACGCAGTATTTT.

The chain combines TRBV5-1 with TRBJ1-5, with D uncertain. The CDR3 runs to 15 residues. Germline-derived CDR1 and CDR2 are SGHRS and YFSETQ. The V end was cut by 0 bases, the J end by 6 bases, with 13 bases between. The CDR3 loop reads CASSLESGPAQPQHF. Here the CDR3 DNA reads TGCGCCAGCAGCTTGGAGAGCGGTCCGGCTCAGCCCCAGCATTTT.

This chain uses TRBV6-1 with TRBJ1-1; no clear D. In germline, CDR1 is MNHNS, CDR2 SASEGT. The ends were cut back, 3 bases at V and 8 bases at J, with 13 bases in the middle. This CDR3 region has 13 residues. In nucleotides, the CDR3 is TGTGCCAGCAGTGAGGTCAGGTTGTCCGAAGCTTTCTTT. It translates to CASSEVRLSEAFF.

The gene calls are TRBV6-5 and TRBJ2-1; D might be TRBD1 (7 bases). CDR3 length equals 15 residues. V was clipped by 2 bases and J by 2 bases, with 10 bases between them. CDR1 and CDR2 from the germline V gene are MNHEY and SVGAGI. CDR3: CASSYDREAYNEQFF. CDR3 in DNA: TGTGCCAGCAGTTACGACAGGGAGGCCTACAATGAGCAGTTCTTC.

This chain's CDR3 is CASSASTGIGETQYF. Here the CDR3 DNA reads TGTGCCAGCAGTGCGAGTACAGGGATCGGGGAGACCCAGTACTTC. The chain uses TRBV25-1 and TRBJ2-5; TRBD1 might be the D (6 bases). The CDR3 has 15 amino acids. The ends were cut back, 4 bases at V and 5 bases at J, with 17 bases in the middle. From germline, CDR1 is MGHDK and CDR2 SYGVNS.

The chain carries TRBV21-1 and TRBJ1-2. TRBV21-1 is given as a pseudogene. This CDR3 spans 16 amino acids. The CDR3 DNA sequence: TGTGCCAGCAGCTTTTCGGGAGGGGCCCCTCTAGGTGGCTACACCTTC. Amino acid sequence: CASSFSGGAPLGGYTF.

The CDR3 bases are TGCGCCAGCAGTGTTGGAGTTCTCGGAAATTCACCCCTCCACTTT. Translating it yields CASSVGVLGNSPLHF. This sequence joins TRBV10-2 and TRBJ1-6; D is unresolved. Germline CDR1 is WSHSY and CDR2 is SAAADI. The CDR3 runs 15 residues. The ends were cut back, 4 bases at V and 7 bases at J, with 14 bases in the middle.

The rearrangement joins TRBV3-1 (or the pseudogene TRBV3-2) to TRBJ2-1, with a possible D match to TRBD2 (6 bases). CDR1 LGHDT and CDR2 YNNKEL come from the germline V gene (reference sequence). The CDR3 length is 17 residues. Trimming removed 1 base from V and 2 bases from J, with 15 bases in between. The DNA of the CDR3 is TGTGCCAGCAGCCAAGGATTGCGGGGCCTCACCTACAATGAGCAGTTCTTC. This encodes CASSQGLRGLTYNEQFF.

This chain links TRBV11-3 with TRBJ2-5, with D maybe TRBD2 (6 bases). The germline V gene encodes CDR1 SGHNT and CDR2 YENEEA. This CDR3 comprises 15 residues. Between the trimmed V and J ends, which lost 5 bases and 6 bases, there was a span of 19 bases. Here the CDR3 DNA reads TGTGCCAGCAGCCCGTCGGACTATCAGGACCAGACCCAGTACTTC. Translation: CASSPSDYQDQTQYF.

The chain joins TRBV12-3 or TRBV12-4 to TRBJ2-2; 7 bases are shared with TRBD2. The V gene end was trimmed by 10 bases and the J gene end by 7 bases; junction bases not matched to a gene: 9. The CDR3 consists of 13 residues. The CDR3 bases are TGTGCCATCACTGAAGCGGGAATCGGGGAGCTGTTTTTT. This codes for CAITEAGIGELFF.

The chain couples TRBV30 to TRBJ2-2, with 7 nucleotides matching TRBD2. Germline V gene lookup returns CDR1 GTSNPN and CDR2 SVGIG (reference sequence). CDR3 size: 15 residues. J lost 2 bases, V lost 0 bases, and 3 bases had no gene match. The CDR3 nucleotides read TGTGCCTGGAGTGTACGCGGGAGCAACACCGGGGAGCTGTTTTTT. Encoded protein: CAWSVRGSNTGELFF.

The CDR3 coding sequence is TGTGCCAGCAGCCCATACCCCCCCGGACAGGGTGGTGAAAAACTGTTTTTT. It is translated as CASSPYPPGQGGEKLFF. V usage is TRBV3-1 (or the pseudogene TRBV3-2) and J usage is TRBJ1-4, with TRBD1 matching over 8 bases. J was trimmed by 7 bases and V by 4 bases; bases with no gene match: 14. The CDR3 length is 17 residues. The germline gives CDR1 LGHDT, CDR2 YNNKEL (reference sequence).

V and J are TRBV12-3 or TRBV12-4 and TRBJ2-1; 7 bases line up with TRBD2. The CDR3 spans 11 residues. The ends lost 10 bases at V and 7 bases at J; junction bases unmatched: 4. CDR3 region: CAIGGWNEQFF. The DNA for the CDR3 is TGTGCCATCGGGGGGTGGAATGAGCAGTTCTTC.

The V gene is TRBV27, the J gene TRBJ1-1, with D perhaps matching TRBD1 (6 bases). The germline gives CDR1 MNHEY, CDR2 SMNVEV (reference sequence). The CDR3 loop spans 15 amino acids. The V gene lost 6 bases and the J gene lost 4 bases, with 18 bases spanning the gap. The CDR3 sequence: CASRTAGVRSTEAFF. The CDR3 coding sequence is TGTGCCAGCAGGACAGCAGGGGTACGAAGCACTGAAGCTTTCTTT.